The clone carrying this T cell receptor beta chain appeared a few times. The CDR3 is made up of 12 amino acids. Germline CDR1 and CDR2: SGHNT and YENEEA. Trimming left V 5 bases short and J 5 bases short, with 6 bases between. This sample was taken from a study of blood T cells in healthy people across ages. A second roughly 6 to 11 cycle PCR used barcoded and J-beta primers. One entry per CDR3 protein, called by TCRdb with MiXCR from the 5' RACE reads. The sample contains about 1.6 million distinct CDR3 sequences, around 35% of which appear only once. The chain recombines TRBV11-3 with TRBJ2-2; D uncertain. The sequencing sample was made of blood. The TCR was taken from a woman aged 25-40 years in good health. CDR3 region: CASSPQTGELFF. The CDR3, as DNA: TGTGCCAGCAGCCCCCAGACCGGGGAGCTGTTTTTT.